This T cell receptor (beta chain) comes out of a study of blood T cells in healthy people across ages (dated by TCRdb to the mid-2010s). Regarding the study in general: In model experiments, template switching captured roughly one uniquely barcoded TCR beta cDNA molecule for every two T cells. The study measured age-related changes in TCR beta repertoire diversity using deep sequencing normalized with unique cDNA molecular identifiers. Four age groups were formed from the donors: young (average 16 years), middle-aged (just under 40), aged (around 68) and long-lived (about 80). Using the same blood draw, the study looked at two additional independent replicas of 1 million unique cDNA reads for two donors, one aged 18 to 30 and the other aged 80 or older. Here is what the overall study found, with its caveats: Bulk unsorted PBMC profiling prevented conclusive comparison of naive and antigen-experienced compartments. Because the CMV infection status of the donors was unknown, age-related changes in expanded clonotypes may potentially have been confounded. As age increased, observed TCR beta diversity per million T cells dropped in a roughly linear way, and a significant reduction was already evident by age approximately 40. Observed TCR beta diversity correlated strongly with the percentage of naive T cells measured by flow cytometry. The long-lived group showed more naive CD4+ T cells, fewer expanded clones and increased TCR diversity than the aged group, suggesting age selection. Estimates of total diversity from one million sequenced T cells were regarded as lower bounds and underestimates.

CDR1 and CDR2 are read off the germline V gene (reference sequence) as SEHNR and FQNEAQ. The CDR3 sequence holds 8 residues, the cysteine and phenylalanine included. Only the CDR3 portion is preserved as DNA: 24 bases, with reading frame beginning at the first base. The library was generated by 5' RACE. TCRdb records Illumina HiSeq 2500 as the sequencer. A second PCR of about 6 to 12 cycles was run with a J-beta primer mix and a sample-barcoded 5' primer. A template-switch 5' adaptor carrying 12 random nucleotides introduced a unique molecular identifier onto each TCR beta cDNA molecule. Each sample yielded at least 3 million CDR3-containing paired-end reads. First-strand cDNA was synthesized from all RNA with the Mint cDNA synthesis kit, primed by a TRBC-specific oligonucleotide. Following uracil-DNA glycosylase treatment, a first 18-cycle PCR with universal primers M1SS and BC2_uni_R was performed on all cDNA. As for how the authors treated the data: Each sample was normalized by randomly selecting 1 million high-quality reads, each carrying a distinct molecular identifier. Reads with shared molecular identifiers were discarded instead of being binned into consensus sequences. MiTCR, run with a Q25 quality threshold and the strictest error-elimination algorithm, handled CDR3 identification, clonotype clustering and error correction. A nonparametric unseen species model with Euler transformation was used to estimate lower-bound total TCR beta diversity. TCRdb redid the processing of the public reads, applying fastp at Q25 and MiXCR, and retained in-frame beta chains. Identical CDR3 proteins give one entry, which carries the most common genes and DNA. The V and J calls were not made by the authors but by TCRdb's processing. In all, the sample holds around 820,000 distinct CDR3 sequences, and approximately 25% of those were seen once. The leading ten clones occupy around 3.6% of the sample.

As regards this clonotype: It lacks a known antigen. A read error may account for a junction end that differs from germline.

Systemically healthy Caucasian individuals from Russia, 39 in total and aged about 6 to 95 years, were included as donors. Around 10 milliliters of peripheral blood were collected from each donor into EDTA-treated Vacutainer tubes. PBMCs were isolated by Ficoll-Paque density-gradient centrifugation, with at least 6.5 million obtained per sample. Total RNA, at least 6 micrograms per sample, was extracted from PBMCs with Trizol reagent. Naive CD45RAhigh/CD27high T cell percentages were measured by flow cytometry on a PBMC aliquot from every donor. The data were also submitted as part of a second study, on T cells of mothers and their children. As that second paper reports: Nine systemically healthy Caucasian individuals, comprising three mothers and their six children, were included as donors. cDNA synthesis consumed the entire amount of extracted RNA, loaded at approximately 1.6 ug RNA in each 15 ul reaction. In the second PCR, the M1S primer added sample barcodes and 2-4 random nucleotides. Over 9 million TCR beta CDR3 reads were obtained for each mother, and about 3 million reads were obtained for each child. Thymic selection similarly shapes TCR recombination output in related and unrelated pairs, with minor effect from inherited differences. Normalized repertoire overlap was always slightly but never significantly higher in related than unrelated mother-child pairs. Persistent microchimeric T cell clones were not detected, at a sensitivity of around 99 clones per million clonotypes. The study used deep NGS to compare TCR beta repertoires of mothers and children, seeking features distinguishing related mother-child pairs from unrelated individuals. The mean age was approximately 41 +/- 4 years for the mothers and about 12 +/- 4 years for the children. After adapter ligation was performed with NEBNext reagents, the libraries were sequenced on an Illumina HiSeq 2000 with 100+100 nt paired-end reads. Mother and child libraries were prepared a month apart and sequenced in separate runs to prevent cross-contamination. For each donor, between roughly 450,000 and 2,100,000 distinct TCR beta clonotypes were identified. Naive TCR beta clonotypes were estimated from low-frequency clonotypes matched to each donor's FACS-determined naive share, without sorting.

The sequencing sample was made of blood. This receptor was obtained from a boy younger than 18 in good health. The V and J genes are TRBV7-9 and TRBJ1-2, and 7 bases in between align with TRBD1. The CDR3 protein: CAATGLLF. The nucleotides read TGTGCAGCGACAGGGTTGCTCTTC.